This T cell receptor (beta chain) was documented in a study of blood T cells in healthy people across ages. This clonotype was seen a few times. Next came a second PCR, run for roughly 6 to 11 cycles, which used a sample-barcoded 5' primer along with a J-beta primer mix. TCRdb re-derived calls from the 5' RACE reads in MiXCR, one entry per CDR3 protein. In the table there are roughly 1,000,000 distinct CDR3 sequences, 20% to 25% of which are singletons. Deletions cut 8 bases from V and 1 base from J, with 21 bases between. CDR3 size: 17 residues. Germline V gene sequence: CDR1 MGHRA, CDR2 YSYEKL. Healthy Caucasians from Russia aged about 6 to 100 served as donors. Isolated per sample were at least 6.5 million PBMCs. These same data were also listed under a study on T cells of mothers and their children. As that report states: Thymic selection molds TCR recombination output in much the same way for related pairs as for unrelated pairs. Mothers and children who were related shared slightly more overlap than unrelated pairs, but not significantly more.

The TCR originated in a girl between 2 and 10 years old in good health. Sequencing input: blood. V gene TRBV4-1 combines with J gene TRBJ2-1; possibly TRBD2 for D (5 bases). CDR3 protein: CASVYLPGVRSYNEQFF. Here the CDR3 DNA reads TGCGCCAGCGTTTACCTACCCGGGGTTAGATCCTACAATGAGCAGTTCTTC.